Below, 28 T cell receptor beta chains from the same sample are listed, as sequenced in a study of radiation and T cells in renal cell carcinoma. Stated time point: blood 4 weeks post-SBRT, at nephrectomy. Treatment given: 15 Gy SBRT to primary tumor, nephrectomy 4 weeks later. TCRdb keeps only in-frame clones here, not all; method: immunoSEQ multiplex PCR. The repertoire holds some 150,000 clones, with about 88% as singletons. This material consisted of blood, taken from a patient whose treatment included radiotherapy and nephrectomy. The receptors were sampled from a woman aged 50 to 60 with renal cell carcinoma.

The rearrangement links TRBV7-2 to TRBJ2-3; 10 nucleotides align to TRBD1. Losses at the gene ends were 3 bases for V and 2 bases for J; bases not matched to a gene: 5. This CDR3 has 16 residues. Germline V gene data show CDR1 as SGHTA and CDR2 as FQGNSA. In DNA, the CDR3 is TGTGCCAGCAGCTTCTGGACAGGGGGGGACACAGATACGCAGTATTTT. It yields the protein CASSFWTGGDTDTQYF.

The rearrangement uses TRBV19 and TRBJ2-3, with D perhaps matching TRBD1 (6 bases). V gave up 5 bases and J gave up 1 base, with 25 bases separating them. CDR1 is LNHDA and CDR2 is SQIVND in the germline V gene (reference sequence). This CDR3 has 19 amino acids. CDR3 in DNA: TGTGCCAGTAGTCGCTATAAATACAGGGCGGGTAGCGGCACAGATACGCAGTATTTT. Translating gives CASSRYKYRAGSGTDTQYF.

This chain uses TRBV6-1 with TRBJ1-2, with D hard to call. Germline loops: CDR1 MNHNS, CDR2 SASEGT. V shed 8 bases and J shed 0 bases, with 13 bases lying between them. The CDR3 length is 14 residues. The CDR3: CASVDTGANYGYTF. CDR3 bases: TGTGCCAGCGTCGATACCGGGGCTAACTATGGCTACACCTTC.

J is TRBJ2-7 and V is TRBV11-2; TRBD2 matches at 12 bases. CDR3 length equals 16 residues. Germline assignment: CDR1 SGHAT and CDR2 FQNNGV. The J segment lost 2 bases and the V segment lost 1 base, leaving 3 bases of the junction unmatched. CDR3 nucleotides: TGTGCCAGCAGCTTAGGGCTAGCGGGGGGGACCTACGAGCAGTACTTC. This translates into CASSLGLAGGTYEQYF.

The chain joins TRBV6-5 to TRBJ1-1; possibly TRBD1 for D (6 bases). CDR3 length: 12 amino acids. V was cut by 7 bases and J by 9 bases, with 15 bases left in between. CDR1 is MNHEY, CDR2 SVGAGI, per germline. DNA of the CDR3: TGTGCCAGCAAATCGATCCGGGACAAAGCTTTCTTT. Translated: CASKSIRDKAFF.

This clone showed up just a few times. CDR3: CASSPTTGVETQYF. The CDR3 DNA reads TGTGCCAGCAGTCCTACGACAGGGGTGGAGACCCAGTACTTC. The rearrangement uses TRBV6-5 and TRBJ2-5; the match to TRBD1 covers 8 bases. Per the germline V gene, CDR1 is MNHEY and CDR2 is SVGAGI. With V trimmed by 5 bases and J by 5 bases, 7 bases remained unmatched. The length of the CDR3 is 14 residues.

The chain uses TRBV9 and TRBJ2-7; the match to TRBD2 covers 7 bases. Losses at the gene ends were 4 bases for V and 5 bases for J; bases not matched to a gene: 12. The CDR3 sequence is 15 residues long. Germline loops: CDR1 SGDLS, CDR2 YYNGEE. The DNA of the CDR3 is TGTGCCAGCAGCTTGGGGGGGTATACAGGAGACGAGCAGTACTTC. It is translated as CASSLGGYTGDEQYF.

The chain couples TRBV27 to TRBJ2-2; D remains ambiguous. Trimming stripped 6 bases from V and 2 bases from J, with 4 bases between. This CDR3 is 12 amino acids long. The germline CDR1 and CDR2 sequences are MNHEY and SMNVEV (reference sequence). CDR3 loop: CASSYNTGELFF. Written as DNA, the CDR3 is TGTGCCAGCAGCTATAACACCGGGGAGCTGTTTTTT.

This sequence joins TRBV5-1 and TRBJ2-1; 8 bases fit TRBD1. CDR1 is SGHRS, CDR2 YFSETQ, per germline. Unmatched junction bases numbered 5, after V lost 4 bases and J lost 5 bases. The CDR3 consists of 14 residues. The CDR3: CASSGQGRDNEQFF. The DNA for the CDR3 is TGCGCCAGCAGCGGACAGGGAAGGGACAATGAGCAGTTCTTC.

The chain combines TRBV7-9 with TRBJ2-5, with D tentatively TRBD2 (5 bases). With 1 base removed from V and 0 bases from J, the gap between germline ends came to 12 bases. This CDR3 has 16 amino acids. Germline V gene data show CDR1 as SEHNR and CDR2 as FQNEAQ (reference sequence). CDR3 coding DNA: TGTGCCAGCAGCTTAGGAAGCGGCAATTACCAAGAGACCCAGTACTTC. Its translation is CASSLGSGNYQETQYF.

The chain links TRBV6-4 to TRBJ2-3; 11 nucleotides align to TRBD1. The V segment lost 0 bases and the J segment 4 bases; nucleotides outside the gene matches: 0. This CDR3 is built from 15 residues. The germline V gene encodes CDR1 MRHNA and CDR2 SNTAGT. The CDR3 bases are TGTGCCAGCAGTGACTCGGGACAGGGGGCAGATACGCAGTATTTT. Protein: CASSDSGQGADTQYF.

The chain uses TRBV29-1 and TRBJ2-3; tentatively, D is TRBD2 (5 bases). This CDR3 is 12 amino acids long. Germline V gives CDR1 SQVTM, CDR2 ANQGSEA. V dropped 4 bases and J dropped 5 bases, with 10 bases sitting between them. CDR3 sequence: CSVGGSRDTQYF. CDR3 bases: TGCAGCGTTGGTGGGAGTCGAGATACGCAGTATTTT.

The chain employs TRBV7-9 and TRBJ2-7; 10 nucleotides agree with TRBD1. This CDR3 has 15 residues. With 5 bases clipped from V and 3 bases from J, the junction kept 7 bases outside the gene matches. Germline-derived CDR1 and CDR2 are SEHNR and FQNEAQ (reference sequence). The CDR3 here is CASSAKTGGYYEQYF. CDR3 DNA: TGTGCCAGCAGCGCAAAGACAGGGGGCTACTACGAGCAGTACTTC.

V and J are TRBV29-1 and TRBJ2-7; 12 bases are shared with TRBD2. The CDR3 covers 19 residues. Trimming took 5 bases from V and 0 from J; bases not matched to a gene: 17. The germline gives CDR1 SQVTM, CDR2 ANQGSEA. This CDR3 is CSVLGLAGKPLRSSYEQYF. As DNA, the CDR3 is TGCAGCGTTCTCGGACTAGCGGGGAAACCCCTCCGTAGCTCCTACGAGCAGTACTTC.

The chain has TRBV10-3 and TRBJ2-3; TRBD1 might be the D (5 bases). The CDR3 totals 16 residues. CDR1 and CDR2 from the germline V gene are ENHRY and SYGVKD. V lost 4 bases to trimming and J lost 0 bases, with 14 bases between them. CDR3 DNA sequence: TGTGCCATCAGTGGACAGTCCTTCCTTAGCACAGATACGCAGTATTTT. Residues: CAISGQSFLSTDTQYF.

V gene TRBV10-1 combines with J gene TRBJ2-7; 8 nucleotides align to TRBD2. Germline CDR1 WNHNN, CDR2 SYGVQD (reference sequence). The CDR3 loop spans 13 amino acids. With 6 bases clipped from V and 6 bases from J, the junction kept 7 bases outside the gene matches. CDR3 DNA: TGCGCCAGCAGCCCCGCCCGGGGGGGCGAGCAGTACTTC. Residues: CASSPARGGEQYF.

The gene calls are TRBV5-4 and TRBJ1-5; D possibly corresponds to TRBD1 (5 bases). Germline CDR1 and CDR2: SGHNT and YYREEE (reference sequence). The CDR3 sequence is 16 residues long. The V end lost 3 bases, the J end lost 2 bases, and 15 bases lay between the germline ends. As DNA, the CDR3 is TGTGCCAGCAGCTGGGGGGGGAATTTCGGCAATCAGCCCCAGCATTTT. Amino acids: CASSWGGNFGNQPQHF. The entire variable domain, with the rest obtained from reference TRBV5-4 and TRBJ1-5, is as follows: ETGVTQSPTHLIKTRGQQVTLRCSSQSGHNTVSWYQQALGQGPQFIFQYYREEENGRGNFPPRFSGLQFPNYSSELNVNALELDDSALYLCASSWGGNFGNQPQHFGDGTRLSIL.

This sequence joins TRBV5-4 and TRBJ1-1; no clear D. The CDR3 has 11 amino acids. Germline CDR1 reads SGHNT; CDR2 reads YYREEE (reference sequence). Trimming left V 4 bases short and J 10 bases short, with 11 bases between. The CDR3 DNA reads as TGTGCCAGCAGCCTAAACGAGGGAGCTTTCTTT. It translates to CASSLNEGAFF.

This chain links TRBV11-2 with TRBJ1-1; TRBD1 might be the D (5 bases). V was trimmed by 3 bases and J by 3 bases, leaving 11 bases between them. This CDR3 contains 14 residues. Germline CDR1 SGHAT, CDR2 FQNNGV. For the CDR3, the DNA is TGTGCCAGCAGCTTTTCGCGGGGGTACACTGAAGCTTTCTTT. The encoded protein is CASSFSRGYTEAFF.

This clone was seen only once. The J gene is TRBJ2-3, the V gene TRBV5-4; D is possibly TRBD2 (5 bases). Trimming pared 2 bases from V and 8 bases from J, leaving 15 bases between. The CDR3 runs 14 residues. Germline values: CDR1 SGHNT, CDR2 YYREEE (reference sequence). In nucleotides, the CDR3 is TGTGCCAGCAGCTTTCAACTAGAATTAGGTACGCAGTATTTT. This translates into CASSFQLELGTQYF. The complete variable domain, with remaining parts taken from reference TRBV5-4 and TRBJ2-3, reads ETGVTQSPTHLIKTRGQQVTLRCSSQSGHNTVSWYQQALGQGPQFIFQYYREEENGRGNFPPRFSGLQFPNYSSELNVNALELDDSALYLCASSFQLELGTQYFGPGTRLTVL.

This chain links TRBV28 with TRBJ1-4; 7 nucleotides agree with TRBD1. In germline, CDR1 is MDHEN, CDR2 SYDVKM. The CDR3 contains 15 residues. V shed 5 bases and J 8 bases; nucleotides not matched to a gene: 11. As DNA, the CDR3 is TGTGCCAGCAGTCCCCCACAGGGGTTAAGGGAAAAACTGTTTTTT. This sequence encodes CASSPPQGLREKLFF.

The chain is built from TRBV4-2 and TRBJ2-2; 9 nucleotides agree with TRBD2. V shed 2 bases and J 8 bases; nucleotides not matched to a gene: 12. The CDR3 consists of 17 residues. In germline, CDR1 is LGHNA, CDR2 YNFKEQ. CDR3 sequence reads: CASSQSKASGISGELFF. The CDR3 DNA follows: TGTGCCAGCAGCCAATCGAAGGCTAGCGGGATATCTGGGGAGCTGTTTTTT.

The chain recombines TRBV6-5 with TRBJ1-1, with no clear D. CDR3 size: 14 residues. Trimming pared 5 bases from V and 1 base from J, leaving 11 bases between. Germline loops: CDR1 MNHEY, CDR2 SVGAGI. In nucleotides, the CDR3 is TGTGCCAGCAGTCGCGGGCCGGGGAACACTGAAGCTTTCTTT. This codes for CASSRGPGNTEAFF.

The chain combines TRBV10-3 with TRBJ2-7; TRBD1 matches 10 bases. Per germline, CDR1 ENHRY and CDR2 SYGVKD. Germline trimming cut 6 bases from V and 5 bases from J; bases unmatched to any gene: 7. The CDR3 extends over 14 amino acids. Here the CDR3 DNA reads TGTGCCATCAGGGCCGGGACAGGGGTGCACGAGCAGTACTTC. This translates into CAIRAGTGVHEQYF.

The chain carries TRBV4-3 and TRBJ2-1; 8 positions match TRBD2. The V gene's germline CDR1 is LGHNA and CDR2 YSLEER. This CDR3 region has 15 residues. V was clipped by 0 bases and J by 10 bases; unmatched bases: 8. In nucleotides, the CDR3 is TGCGCCAGCAGCCAAGATCTCCCTAGCGGGCTGGAGCAGTTCTTC. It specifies CASSQDLPSGLEQFF.

DNA of the CDR3: TGTGCCTGGAGTAACCGGGGGGCCTCCTACAATGAGCAGTTCTTC. Translated: CAWSNRGASYNEQFF. The gene calls are TRBV30 and TRBJ2-1; maybe TRBD2 (7 bases). The CDR3 sequence is 15 residues long. CDR1 and CDR2 (germline): GTSNPN, SVGIG (reference sequence). The V and J ends lost 2 bases and 0 bases respectively, with 11 bases between them.

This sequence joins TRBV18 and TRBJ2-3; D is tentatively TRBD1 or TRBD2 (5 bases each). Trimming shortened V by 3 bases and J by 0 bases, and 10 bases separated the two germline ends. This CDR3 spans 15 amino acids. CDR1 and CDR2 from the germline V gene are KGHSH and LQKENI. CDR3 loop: CASSPGAASTDTQYF. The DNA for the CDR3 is TGTGCCAGCTCACCCGGGGCGGCTAGCACAGATACGCAGTATTTT.

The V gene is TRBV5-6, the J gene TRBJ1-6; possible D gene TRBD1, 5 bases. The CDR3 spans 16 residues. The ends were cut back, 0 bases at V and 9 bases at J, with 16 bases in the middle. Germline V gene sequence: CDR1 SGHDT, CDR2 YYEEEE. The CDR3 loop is CASSLGAGRVVSPLHF. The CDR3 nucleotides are TGTGCCAGCAGCTTGGGAGCGGGCAGGGTGGTTTCACCCCTCCACTTT.